The rows below give T cell receptor beta chains drawn from one sample of a study of T cells in Graves' hyperthyroidism and ophthalmopathy. From the multiplex PCR reads, TCRdb called clonotypes with MiXCR, one entry per CDR3 protein. Among under 350,000 distinct CDR3 sequences, roughly a fifth were seen once, and the ten largest hold around half. The source material was blood. These receptors all stem from a woman between 50 and 59 years old with Graves' hyperthyroidism. The CDR3 runs from the conserved cysteine through the conserved F or W. A D gene is named only where the DNA matches it firmly. Where a row states a size, it is once, few, many or the class of an expanded clone; other rows omit it.

v_gene	abundance	d_gene	j_gene	CDR3aa	CDR3nt
TRBV19	NA	NA	TRBJ2-3	CASSIADQTDTQYF	TGTGCCAGTAGTATAGCGGATCAAACAGATACGCAGTATTTT
TRBV4-2	few	TRBD2	TRBJ2-2	CASSRGTSGSIDGELFF	TGTGCCAGCAGCCGAGGGACTAGCGGGAGTATCGACGGGGAGCTGTTTTTT
TRBV11-2	few	TRBD2	TRBJ2-1	CASSLGTGTSVGNEQFF	TGTGCCAGCAGCTTAGGGACCGGGACTAGCGTCGGAAATGAGCAGTTCTTC
TRBV2	many	NA	TRBJ2-4	CASSVDSKNIQYF	TGTGCCAGCAGTGTTGACAGCAAAAACATTCAGTACTTC
TRBV20-1	few	NA	TRBJ1-5	CSASFDINQPQHF	TGCAGTGCTAGTTTTGATATCAATCAGCCCCAGCATTTT
TRBV20-1	many	NA	TRBJ2-2	CSARTSPGELFF	TGCAGTGCTCGGACTTCTCCCGGGGAGCTGTTTTTT
TRBV7-3	many	NA	TRBJ2-3	CASSVNTDTQYF	TGTGCCAGCAGCGTCAACACAGATACGCAGTATTTT
TRBV28	few	NA	TRBJ1-2	CASRTGTSGYTF	TGTGCCAGCAGAACCGGGACTTCTGGCTACACCTTC
TRBV11-2	few	TRBD1	TRBJ2-7	CASSAGQGLEQYF	TGTGCCAGCAGCGCCGGACAGGGACTCGAGCAGTACTTC
TRBV20-1	many	NA	TRBJ2-1	CSARVLLGHNEQFF	TGCAGTGCTAGAGTCCTTCTCGGTCACAATGAGCAGTTCTTC
TRBV27	NA	NA	TRBJ1-1	CASSSAGMNTEAFF	TGTGCCAGCAGTTCCGCAGGGATGAACACTGAAGCTTTCTTT
TRBV7-2	many	NA	TRBJ1-2	CASSLDAANYGYTF	TGTGCCAGCAGCTTAGACGCTGCTAACTATGGCTACACCTTC
TRBV30	NA	NA	TRBJ1-1	CAWNAGGQDTEAFF	TGTGCCTGGAACGCGGGGGGGCAGGACACTGAAGCTTTCTTT
TRBV2	NA	NA	TRBJ2-5	CASSEESGTLQETQYF	TGTGCCAGCAGTGAAGAGAGTGGGACCTTACAAGAGACCCAGTACTTC
TRBV12-3/TRBV12-4	many	TRBD2	TRBJ2-3	CASRRTSGISDTQYF	TGTGCCAGCAGACGGACTAGCGGGATCTCAGATACGCAGTATTTT
TRBV12-3/TRBV12-4	many	NA	TRBJ2-7	CASRPDRLYEQYF	TGTGCCAGCAGACCCGACAGACTCTACGAGCAGTACTTC
TRBV11-2	many	NA	TRBJ2-1	CASSLALSISEQFF	TGTGCCAGCAGCTTAGCCCTTTCCATCAGTGAGCAGTTCTTC
TRBV18	once	NA	TRBJ1-5	CASSPPRSNQPQHF	TGTGCCAGCTCACCACCACGGAGCAATCAGCCCCAGCATTTT
TRBV24-1	NA	TRBD2	TRBJ2-7	CATSDTPRAGASYEQYF	TGTGCCACCAGTGACACCCCTAGGGCGGGAGCCTCCTACGAGCAGTACTTC
TRBV12-3/TRBV12-4	many	NA	TRBJ2-7	CASSLAISYEQYF	TGTGCCAGCAGTTTAGCTATCTCCTACGAGCAGTACTTC
TRBV2	NA	TRBD2	TRBJ2-7	CASSEGTSGGLTYEQYF	TGTGCCAGCAGTGAAGGGACTAGCGGGGGCCTTACCTACGAGCAGTACTTC
TRBV6-1	few	TRBD2	TRBJ2-5	CASNSGGAGQETQYF	TGTGCCAGCAACAGCGGGGGGGCGGGGCAAGAGACCCAGTACTTC
TRBV5-8	NA	NA	TRBJ1-5	CASSGGGSDQPQHF	TGTGCCAGCAGCGGCGGGGGCTCAGATCAGCCCCAGCATTTT
TRBV11-2	NA	TRBD1	TRBJ1-5	CASSLGRGRGLPNQPQHF	TGTGCCAGCAGCTTAGGCCGAGGCAGGGGGCTGCCCAATCAGCCCCAGCATTTT
TRBV6-2/TRBV6-3	NA	TRBD2	TRBJ2-2	CASSLRGSGLNTRELFF	TGTGCCAGCAGTCTCCGGGGTAGCGGGTTGAACACCCGGGAGCTGTTTTTT
TRBV20-1	few	TRBD2	TRBJ2-2	CSARSGGANTGELFF	TGCAGTGCCCGTAGCGGGGGCGCGAACACCGGGGAGCTGTTTTTT
TRBV6-2/TRBV6-3	few	NA	TRBJ1-2	CASSWSYRDGYTF	TGTGCCAGCAGTTGGTCCTACAGGGATGGCTACACCTTC
TRBV12-3/TRBV12-4	few	NA	TRBJ2-2	CASSFGAANTGELFF	TGTGCCAGCAGTTTTGGCGCTGCGAACACCGGGGAGCTGTTTTTT
TRBV11-2	many	TRBD1	TRBJ2-7	CASSMTGGDYEQYF	TGTGCCAGCAGCATGACAGGGGGTGACTACGAGCAGTACTTC
TRBV7-9	many	TRBD2	TRBJ2-5	CASSSAQAGVGETQYF	TGTGCCAGCAGCTCAGCCCAGGCGGGGGTGGGGGAGACCCAGTACTTC